One sample yielded the 21 T cell receptor beta chains listed below, sequenced in a study of sequential checkpoint blockade in melanoma. Here immunoSEQ multiplex PCR was the method, and the copy in TCRdb shows in-frame clones only, minus some. This table has nearly 11,000 clones, nearly 80% appearing once. Treatment here: randomized to nivolumab then ipilimumab (arm A) or the reverse (arm B). Sequences were derived from CD8+ T cells sorted from blood (inferred from file names), sampled from a patient given nivolumab and ipilimumab in sequence. The receptors derive from a human donor with melanoma.

This clone was observed a few times. The chain is built from TRBV15 and TRBJ2-4, with D possibly matching TRBD2 (7 bases). Trimming cost V 0 bases and J 7 bases, with 16 bases left between them. Germline lookup yields CDR1 LNHNV and CDR2 YYDKDF (reference sequence). The CDR3 has 16 amino acids. The DNA for the CDR3 is TGTGCCACCAGCAGAGAGGGGGCCACCGGGGGGAACATTCAGTACTTC. Encoded protein: CATSREGATGGNIQYF.

On this clone itself: An end of the junction does not agree with germline; a read error may underlie this. The chain links TRBV6-4 to TRBJ2-3; TRBD2 agrees at 9 bases. The CDR3 runs 14 residues. From germline, CDR1 is MRHNA and CDR2 SNTAGT. The CDR3 DNA sequence: TGTGCCAGCAGTCCGGGGACTAGCACCGATACGCAGTATTTT. Protein: CASSPGTSTDTQYF.

Only a few counts were recorded for this clone. This chain connects TRBV27 to TRBJ1-1; the D gene is possibly TRBD1 (5 bases). CDR1 and CDR2 (germline): MNHEY, SMNVEV (reference sequence). The CDR3 runs to 15 residues. V dropped 2 bases and J dropped 4 bases, with 14 bases sitting between them. CDR3: CASSLSSSGRTEAFF. The CDR3 DNA is TGTGCCAGCAGTTTAAGTTCGTCAGGGCGCACTGAAGCTTTCTTT.

Points on this clone: Other DNA sequences from this sample encode an identical CDR3 as well. This sequence joins TRBV9 and TRBJ2-5; 9 bases map to TRBD1. V lost 3 bases, J lost 5 bases, and 8 bases stayed unmatched. In germline, CDR1 is SGDLS, CDR2 YYNGEE. This CDR3 has 15 amino acids. CDR3 loop: CASSAWDRARETQYF. CDR3 bases: TGTGCCAGCAGCGCCTGGGACAGGGCGAGGGAGACCCAGTACTTC.

The count of this clone is one. The rearrangement uses TRBV9 and TRBJ2-3; 7 nucleotides align to TRBD2. The ends lost 4 bases at V and 1 base at J; junction bases unmatched: 3. The CDR3 covers 14 residues. CDR1 SGDLS and CDR2 YYNGEE come from the germline V gene. The CDR3 reads CASSQRGGTDTQYF. Here the CDR3 DNA reads TGTGCCAGCAGCCAACGGGGGGGCACAGATACGCAGTATTTT.

This CDR3 reads CASSLETGSLNTEAFF. CDR3 DNA: TGCGCCAGCAGCTTGGAAACAGGGTCTCTGAACACTGAAGCTTTCTTT. The rearrangement uses TRBV5-1 and TRBJ1-1, with D possibly being TRBD1 (6 bases). With 0 bases removed from V and 0 bases from J, the gap between germline ends came to 12 bases. The CDR3 has 16 amino acids. Germline assignment: CDR1 SGHRS and CDR2 YFSETQ.

The chain has TRBV7-9 and TRBJ2-4; 7 bases fit TRBD1. Losses at the gene ends were 4 bases for V and 1 base for J; bases not matched to a gene: 10. The CDR3 length is 17 residues. Germline assignment: CDR1 SEHNR and CDR2 FQNEAQ (reference sequence). The CDR3, as DNA: TGTGCCAGCAGCTCCGTCGAAGACAGGGAGGCCAAAAACATTCAGTACTTC. Amino acid sequence: CASSSVEDREAKNIQYF.

The rearrangement links TRBV6-5 to TRBJ2-1, with a weak D call TRBD2 (6 bases). This CDR3 contains 14 residues. The germline gives CDR1 MNHEY, CDR2 SVGAGI. Between the trimmed V and J ends, which lost 3 bases and 5 bases, there was a span of 11 bases. CDR3 in amino acids: CASSYRDFNNEQFF. The CDR3 DNA follows: TGTGCCAGCAGTTATCGGGACTTTAACAATGAGCAGTTCTTC.

This chain joins TRBV27 and TRBJ1-2, with 7 bases aligning to TRBD1. CDR1 MNHEY and CDR2 SMNVEV come from the germline V gene (reference sequence). V lost 6 bases, J lost 3 bases, and 7 bases stayed unmatched. The CDR3 runs 14 residues. CDR3 sequence reads: CASRPRDRDYGYTF. CDR3 nucleotides: TGTGCCAGCAGGCCCCGGGACAGAGACTATGGCTACACCTTC.

This clone was counted between two and nine times. This chain connects TRBV9 to TRBJ2-7; 8 positions agree with TRBD1. Unmatched junction bases numbered 6, after V lost 0 bases and J lost 4 bases. Per germline, CDR1 SGDLS and CDR2 YYNGEE. The CDR3 has 15 amino acids. The CDR3 nucleotides are TGTGCCAGCAGCGTAGGAACAGGGGGTCGGTACGAGCAGTACTTC. This encodes CASSVGTGGRYEQYF. The full variable domain, with the rest looked up from reference TRBV9 and TRBJ2-7, is DSGVTQTPKHLITATGQRVTLRCSPRSGDLSVYWYQQSLDQGLQFLIQYYNGEERAKGNILERFSAQQFPDLHSELNLSSLELGDSALYFCASSVGTGGRYEQYFGPGTRLTVT.

The chain employs TRBV2 and TRBJ2-1; TRBD2 matches 8 bases. This CDR3 has 15 amino acids. J gave up 2 bases and V 7 bases, and 7 bases lay outside the gene matches. Germline lookup yields CDR1 SNHLY and CDR2 FYNNEI. The CDR3 sequence: CASIPPGLAYNEQFF. The CDR3 DNA is TGTGCCAGCATTCCGCCGGGACTAGCCTACAATGAGCAGTTCTTC.

This clone was observed a few times. This chain uses TRBV27 with TRBJ1-4; D is unresolved. Trimming took off 9 bases at V and 11 bases at J, with 16 bases between the two ends. Germline assignment: CDR1 MNHEY and CDR2 SMNVEV (reference sequence). The CDR3 is made up of 12 amino acids. CDR3 in amino acids: CASGVGPGKLFF. The DNA for the CDR3 is TGTGCCAGTGGCGTGGGCCCTGGGAAACTGTTTTTT.

The V and J genes are TRBV30 and TRBJ2-7; 10 nucleotides line up with TRBD1. Germline-derived CDR1 and CDR2 are GTSNPN and SVGIG (reference sequence). CDR3 length equals 13 residues. V lost 1 base, J lost 3 bases, and 0 bases stayed unmatched. CDR3 nucleotide sequence: TGTGCCTGGAGTGGGGACAGGGGCTACGAGCAGTACTTC. As protein: CAWSGDRGYEQYF. Looking up the rest from reference TRBV30 and TRBJ2-7 gives the full variable domain: SQTIHQWPATLVQPVGSPLSLECTVEGTSNPNLYWYRQAAGRGLQLLFYSVGIGQISSEVPQNLSASRPQDRQFILSSKKLLLSDSGFYLCAWSGDRGYEQYFGPGTRLTVT.

This rearrangement joins TRBV7-3 to TRBJ1-1; weak D call: TRBD1 (6 bases). V dropped 1 base and J dropped 2 bases, with 11 bases sitting between them. The germline gives CDR1 SGHTA, CDR2 FQGTGA. The CDR3 is 15 amino acids. DNA of the CDR3: TGTGCCAGCAGCTTAAACGCAGGGGATAACACTGAAGCTTTCTTT. Translated, it gives CASSLNAGDNTEAFF.

The chain combines TRBV2 with TRBJ2-3; D ambiguous. The CDR3 is 14 residues long. Between the trimmed V and J ends, which lost 9 bases and 3 bases, there was a span of 16 bases. Germline loops: CDR1 SNHLY, CDR2 FYNNEI. CDR3: CARERPSFTDTQYF. The CDR3 coding sequence is TGTGCCAGGGAGAGACCCAGTTTTACAGATACGCAGTATTTT.

The genes are TRBV29-1 and TRBJ2-1, with 15 bases aligning to TRBD2. The CDR3 loop spans 22 amino acids. Germline V lookup: CDR1 SQVTM, CDR2 ANQGSEA. The junction had 16 bases not matched to a gene; V was cut back by 0 bases and J by 1 base. The CDR3 loop reads CSVEDTFGQGTSGRTSYNEQFF. The CDR3 nucleotides are TGCAGCGTTGAAGATACCTTTGGGCAGGGGACTAGCGGGAGGACGTCCTACAATGAGCAGTTCTTC.

The V call is TRBV6-1, the J call TRBJ2-5; TRBD1 aligns across 7 bases. The CDR3 totals 15 residues. Germline V gene lookup returns CDR1 MNHNS and CDR2 SASEGT. V trimming: 1 base; J trimming: 1 base; junction bases outside the gene matches: 3. CDR3 loop: CASSEGTGAQETQYF. CDR3 coding DNA: TGTGCCAGCAGTGAAGGGACAGGAGCCCAAGAGACCCAGTACTTC.

CDR3 sequence: CASSEVRGQQYF. CDR3 DNA sequence: TGTGCCAGCAGTGAGGTCAGGGGACAGCAGTACTTC. The V gene is TRBV25-1, the J gene TRBJ2-7; a possible D gene is TRBD1 (6 bases). This CDR3 has 12 residues. Germline CDR1 is MGHDK and CDR2 is SYGVNS. The germline V and J ends were trimmed by 3 bases and 8 bases, with 11 bases remaining between them.

The chain joins TRBV7-2 to TRBJ1-2, with TRBD1 matching 9 bases. This CDR3 has 14 residues. The germline V gene has CDR1 SGHTA and CDR2 FQGNSA. The junction had 2 bases not matched to a gene; V was cut back by 4 bases and J by 2 bases. In DNA, the CDR3 is TGTGCCAGCAGCTCGACAGGGGGGAACTATGGCTACACCTTC. This codes for CASSSTGGNYGYTF.

This clone was seen more than once but under ten times. The chain recombines TRBV7-2 with TRBJ1-5; no reliable D call. The germline CDR1 and CDR2 sequences are SGHTA and FQGNSA. This CDR3 is 15 amino acids long. Between the trimmed V and J ends, which lost 5 bases and 1 base, there was a span of 12 bases. CDR3 bases: TGTGCCAGCAGCCCGCTAGGCGGCAGCAATCAGCCCCAGCATTTT. Translating gives CASSPLGGSNQPQHF.

The V gene is TRBV2, the J gene TRBJ1-6; D gene unclear. CDR1 and CDR2 (germline): SNHLY, FYNNEI. V lost 2 bases to trimming and J lost 9 bases, with 11 bases between them. This CDR3 has 14 residues. The CDR3 coding sequence is TGTGCCAGCAGTGAACTGAGGGCCCGTTCACCCCTCCACTTT. Its translation: CASSELRARSPLHF.